This T cell receptor beta chain was obtained from a study of shared clonotypes between healthy human individuals. Whole-study findings and limits: Clonotype sharing among the donors was expected to vary with sequencing depth.

After removal of 6 bases from V and 8 bases from J, the junction contained 4 bases not matched to a gene. Germline V gene lookup returns CDR1 ENHRY and CDR2 SYGVKD. The CDR3 has 14 amino acids. Clones were read by immunoSEQ multiplex PCR, and TCRdb kept only the in-frame ones, dropping some. The repertoire holds around 2.1 million clones, approximately 96% seen once, with around 0.13% in the top ten. As for this clone: What it binds is not known.

The sequenced sample consisted of naive CD4+ T cells sorted from blood. The subset was: CD45RA+ positively selected. This receptor was obtained from a man younger than 35 in good health. The rearrangement uses TRBV10-3 and TRBJ1-6; 10 bases align to TRBD1. CDR3: CAISLGTGDSPLHF. CDR3 bases: TGTGCCATCAGCCTCGGGACAGGGGATTCACCCCTCCACTTT.